This T cell receptor (beta chain) stems from a study of CD8+CD57+ T cells in acquired aplastic anemia. Study-wide results and limits: Patients shared 25 to 35 CD8+ CDR3 sequences with controls.

A remark on this clonotype: Its target is not known.

The authors sequenced patients whose flow cytometry had shown CD8+CD57+ cell expansion. Both TCR beta VDJ combination and CDR3 sequence profiling were carried out. Genomic DNA was the template for this profiling. One entry per CDR3 protein results from TCRdb running MiXCR on the reads. Here the sample spans around 290,000 distinct CDR3 sequences, approximately 58% being singletons. The germline CDR1 and CDR2 sequences are SGHRS and YFSETQ. V lost 2 bases, J lost 8 bases, and 3 bases stayed unmatched. The CDR3 covers 14 residues. This sequence joins TRBV5-1 and TRBJ2-1; 11 nucleotides agree with TRBD2. Sequencing used sorted CD4+, CD8+, or CD8+CD57+ T cells (not recorded which) from PBMCs. The receptor's source is a human donor with aplastic anemia. The CDR3 sequence: CASSFLAGGDEQFF. In DNA, the CDR3 is TGCGCCAGCAGCTTCCTAGCGGGGGGCGATGAGCAGTTCTTC. The variable domain in full, completed from reference TRBV5-1 and TRBJ2-1, reads KAGVTQTPRYLIKTRGQQVTLSCSPISGHRSVSWYQQTPGQGLQFLFEYFSETQRNKGNFPGRFSGRQFSNSRSEMNVSTLELGDSALYLCASSFLAGGDEQFFGPGTRLTVL.